These T cell receptor beta chains were read from a single sample in a study of T cell repertoires in aging, cancer and after chemotherapy. One entry per CDR3 protein, called by TCRdb with MiXCR from the multiplex PCR reads. The sample records about 19,000 distinct CDR3 sequences, about 37% being singletons. Specimen: blood. All receptors come from a human donor with a solid tumor. The CDR3 runs from the conserved cysteine through the conserved F or W. Each record gives: CDR3 length, D gene, V gene, J gene, clone size, CDR3 DNA, CDR3 protein. A D gene is named only where the DNA matches it firmly. Expanded clones get a size class; other rows say once, few or many, or leave the size out.

>14|TRBD1|TRBV6-5|TRBJ2-4|few
TGTGCCAGCAGTAAACAGGGGGTAGCAAACATTCAGTACTTC
CASSKQGVANIQYF
>14|TRBD2|TRBV19|TRBJ2-7|medium-sized
TGTGCCAGTAGCCTGACTAGCGGGACCTACGAGCAGTACTTC
CASSLTSGTYEQYF
>13|TRBD1|TRBV18|TRBJ2-7|.
TGTGCCAGCTCACCGGGACAGAACTACGAGCAGTACTTC
CASSPGQNYEQYF
>13|.|TRBV10-1|TRBJ1-1|.
TGCGCCAGCAGTGCCGAAATGGGGGCTATTGCTTTCTTT
CASSAEMGAIAFF
>13|.|TRBV15|TRBJ2-2|few
TGTGCCACCAGCAGAGACGTCACCGGGGAGCTGTTTTTT
CATSRDVTGELFF
>12|.|TRBV19|TRBJ2-2|medium-sized
TGTGCCAGTAGTATATTGGCGGGGGAGCTGTTTTTT
CASSILAGELFF
>14|TRBD2|TRBV7-3|TRBJ2-3|.
TGTGCCAGCAGCTTAACGTCGGGGGGAAATACGCAGTATTTT
CASSLTSGGNTQYF
>18|TRBD2|TRBV19|TRBJ2-3|.
TGTGCCAGTAGTATACTAGCGGGAGGGCCCCGTAGCACAGATACGCAGTATTTT
CASSILAGGPRSTDTQYF
>15|.|TRBV29-1|TRBJ2-1|medium-sized
TGCAGCGCCCGGCCGTTGGGGGACGACTACAATGAGCAGTTCTTC
CSARPLGDDYNEQFF
>17|TRBD2|TRBV5-4|TRBJ2-3|.
TGTGCCAGCAGCACCCGCTCCGGGGCGGGAGTCCAAGATACGCAGTATTTT
CASSTRSGAGVQDTQYF
>13|.|TRBV30|TRBJ2-7|.
TGTGCCTGGAGTGACGGGGGTTCGTACGAGCAGTACTTC
CAWSDGGSYEQYF